The entry below describes one TCR beta chain. Its antigen is currently unknown. Its ends do not fully match the called genes, so a read error is possible. Construction of TCR beta libraries was performed using quantitative 5'-RACE with molecular barcodes. TCRdb reprocessed the 5' RACE reads with MiXCR, giving one entry per CDR3 protein. The table includes 250,000 to 400,000 distinct CDR3 sequences, around 10% detected once. CDR3 length equals 16 residues. Germline V CDR1 and CDR2: DFQATT, SNEGSKA (reference sequence). The source of the sample is a study of CD8 T cells in ankylosing spondylitis. Study-wide results and limits: Roughly 8 highly homologous variants formed a TCR beta motif that appeared characteristic of ankylosing spondylitis blood. Reportedly, significant enrichment of disease-linked clones occurred in matched ankylosing spondylitis synovial fluid. In synovial fluid and blood from reactive arthritis, some motif variants were previously reported.

This rearrangement joins TRBV20-1 to TRBJ2-3; 12 nucleotides match TRBD2. The sequenced sample was blood, either unsorted or a sorted T cell fraction (not recorded which). The TCR sequence derives from a female donor with ankylosing spondylitis or in good health (not recorded which). Here the CDR3 reads CCARDTTSGRTDTQYF. CDR3 in DNA: TGCTGTGCTAGAGATACAACTAGCGGGAGGACAGATACGCAGTATTTT.